A single sample is the source of the 26 T cell receptor beta chains below, sequenced in a study of shared T cell receptors in the human thymus. Sequenced by immunoSEQ multiplex PCR; TCRdb stores in-frame clones only, minus some. This table holds approximately 730,000 clones, 80% to 90% found once. These data also featured in a second study, about human thymus T cells.

The sequenced sample was thymocytes. The receptor set was obtained from a girl under two years old with a congenital heart defect.

The CDR3 nucleotides are TGTGCCAGCAGTGATCCTAGCGGGGGGGCCGATGGGCTGTTTTTT. It specifies CASSDPSGGADGLFF. V gene TRBV25-1 combines with J gene TRBJ2-2; 12 nucleotides align to TRBD2. The V gene end was trimmed by 3 bases and the J gene end by 13 bases; junction bases not matched to a gene: 9. This CDR3 has 15 amino acids. Germline-derived CDR1 and CDR2 are MGHDK and SYGVNS.

The genes are TRBV28 and TRBJ1-2, with 7 bases aligning to TRBD1. Looked up from germline, CDR1 is MDHEN and CDR2 is SYDVKM. The CDR3 consists of 16 residues. V lost 6 bases to trimming and J lost 6 bases; unmatched junction nucleotides: 16. CDR3 residues: CASRPAPRTGEDGYTF. DNA for the CDR3: TGTGCCAGCAGACCCGCCCCCCGGACAGGAGAGGATGGCTACACCTTC.

As DNA, the CDR3 is TGCGCCACCTGCGGGGTAGTTAGCACAGATACGCAGTATTTT. It specifies CATCGVVSTDTQYF. The rearrangement uses TRBV5-1 and TRBJ2-3; D may be TRBD2 (6 bases). The germline gives CDR1 SGHRS, CDR2 YFSETQ. This CDR3 contains 14 residues. Trimming removed 9 bases at V and 0 bases at J, with 14 bases between.

The chain recombines TRBV5-8 with TRBJ1-4; D uncertain. V lost 7 bases and J 6 bases, leaving 4 bases between the germline ends. The CDR3 totals 10 residues. Germline assignment: CDR1 SGHTS and CDR2 YDEGEE. CDR3 bases: TGTGCCAGCCCCGATGAAAAACTGTTTTTT. Its translation: CASPDEKLFF.

V is TRBV14 and J is TRBJ1-1; TRBD1 is a possible D gene (6 bases). The CDR3 length is 15 residues. V was clipped by 3 bases and J by 4 bases, with 15 bases between them. Germline V CDR1 and CDR2: SGHDN, FVKESK. CDR3 DNA sequence: TGTGCCAGCAGCCATGGGGCAGGGGAGCCCACTGAAGCTTTCTTT. Protein sequence: CASSHGAGEPTEAFF.

The gene calls are TRBV29-1 and TRBJ2-1; TRBD1 aligns across 8 bases. The CDR3 is made up of 14 amino acids. Germline-derived CDR1 and CDR2 are SQVTM and ANQGSEA. The V and J ends lost 4 bases and 11 bases, in that order; junction bases with no gene match: 13. CDR3 loop: CSVGETGAYPQQFF. The CDR3 bases are TGCAGCGTTGGGGAGACAGGGGCATATCCACAGCAGTTCTTC.

J is TRBJ1-4 and V is TRBV29-1, with D tentatively TRBD1 (6 bases). Germline loops: CDR1 SQVTM, CDR2 ANQGSEA. V was clipped by 4 bases and J by 8 bases, with 26 bases between them. The CDR3 loop spans 17 amino acids. The DNA for the CDR3 is TGCAGCGTTGCAGATTTCGCCAGGGGAACGGTCCGGGAAAAACTGTTTTTT. It specifies CSVADFARGTVREKLFF.

The rearrangement uses TRBV27 and TRBJ1-1; TRBD1 matches 9 bases. Unmatched junction bases numbered 18, after V lost 5 bases and J lost 5 bases. Germline-derived CDR1 and CDR2 are MNHEY and SMNVEV (reference sequence). The CDR3 is made up of 18 amino acids. The CDR3 loop reads CASSLEGGTGMVWTEAFF. In DNA form, the CDR3 reads TGTGCCAGCAGTCTAGAAGGCGGGACAGGGATGGTGTGGACTGAAGCTTTCTTT.

The chain combines TRBV16 with TRBJ2-3, with D perhaps TRBD1 (6 bases). The CDR3 runs 15 residues. V was trimmed by 4 bases and J by 2 bases, leaving 13 bases between them. The germline gives CDR1 KGHSY, CDR2 FQNENV. CDR3 protein: CASSPRQELTDTQYF. The CDR3, as DNA: TGTGCCAGCAGCCCCAGACAGGAACTCACAGATACGCAGTATTTT.

This clone was found once. The chain links TRBV6-5 to TRBJ1-5; D not resolved. Trimming removed 6 bases at V and 4 bases at J, with 7 bases between. The CDR3 loop spans 12 amino acids. Per the germline V gene, CDR1 is MNHEY and CDR2 is SVGAGI. CDR3 coding DNA: TGTGCCAGCAGCGCAACAAATCAGCCCCAGCATTTT. As protein: CASSATNQPQHF.

The CDR3 sequence is CASSSLRQGMNTEAFF. In DNA form, the CDR3 reads TGTGCCAGCTCCAGCCTCCGACAGGGAATGAACACTGAAGCTTTCTTT. The chain recombines TRBV27 with TRBJ1-1, with 7 bases aligning to TRBD1. Looked up from germline, CDR1 is MNHEY and CDR2 is SMNVEV (reference sequence). The CDR3 contains 16 residues. V lost 8 bases and J lost 0; bases outside the gene matches: 12.

The V call is TRBV6-5, the J call TRBJ2-2; D is perhaps TRBD2 (6 bases). This CDR3 has 13 residues. V shed 6 bases and J shed 1 base, with 6 bases lying between them. CDR1 MNHEY and CDR2 SVGAGI come from the germline V gene. The CDR3 coding sequence is TGTGCCAGCAGCGGGGGGAACACCGGGGAGCTGTTTTTT. Translation: CASSGGNTGELFF.

The rearrangement links TRBV19 to TRBJ2-2, with D possibly being TRBD2 (5 bases). The CDR3 length is 14 residues. The V end lost 5 bases, the J end lost 3 bases, and 10 bases lay between the germline ends. The germline V gene encodes CDR1 LNHDA and CDR2 SQIVND (reference sequence). CDR3 loop: CASSFGLYTGELFF. The CDR3 DNA reads as TGTGCCAGTAGTTTTGGACTTTACACCGGGGAGCTGTTTTTT.

The genes are TRBV9 and TRBJ2-5, with a possible D match to TRBD1 (6 bases). V gave up 4 bases and J gave up 3 bases, with 22 bases separating them. The length of the CDR3 is 17 residues. Per germline, CDR1 SGDLS and CDR2 YYNGEE. CDR3 loop: CASSSRGGGPEKETQYF. The CDR3 DNA follows: TGTGCCAGCAGCTCGCGTGGGGGCGGGCCTGAGAAAGAGACCCAGTACTTC.

This clone was observed a handful of times. J is TRBJ2-4 and V is TRBV2, with TRBD1 matching over 7 bases. This CDR3 comprises 19 residues. From germline, CDR1 is SNHLY and CDR2 FYNNEI. Losses at the gene ends were 7 bases for V and 0 bases for J; bases not matched to a gene: 18. Written as DNA, the CDR3 is TGTGCCAGCATTCCTCCGGGACAGAGTAGATCCTTAGCCAAAAACATTCAGTACTTC. Amino acid sequence: CASIPPGQSRSLAKNIQYF.

J is TRBJ2-7 and V is TRBV6-6; 7 positions agree with TRBD1. The CDR3 extends over 15 amino acids. J was trimmed by 3 bases and V by 5 bases; bases with no gene match: 10. CDR1 MNHNY and CDR2 SVGAGI come from the germline V gene (reference sequence). The CDR3: CASSQIRQGNYEQYF. The CDR3 DNA reads TGTGCCAGCAGTCAGATTCGACAGGGAAACTACGAGCAGTACTTC.

The V gene is TRBV7-9, the J gene TRBJ1-5; D possibly corresponds to TRBD1 (6 bases). The CDR3 has 17 residues. With 1 base removed from V and 0 bases from J, the gap between germline ends came to 13 bases. The V gene's germline CDR1 is SEHNR and CDR2 FQNEAQ (reference sequence). CDR3 residues: CASSLEEGGNSNQPQHF. CDR3 nucleotides: TGTGCCAGCAGCTTAGAGGAGGGGGGGAATAGCAATCAGCCCCAGCATTTT.

V and J are TRBV4-1 and TRBJ2-7; a possible D gene is TRBD1 (5 bases). Trimming removed 0 bases at V and 3 bases at J, with 21 bases between. There are 18 residues in the CDR3. The V gene's germline CDR1 is MGHRA and CDR2 YSYEKL. The chain's CDR3 is CASSQDWGRTPLDYEQYF. CDR3 DNA: TGCGCCAGCAGCCAAGATTGGGGCCGAACTCCATTGGACTACGAGCAGTACTTC.

This clone was detected only a few times. The J gene is TRBJ1-2, the V gene TRBV6-1, with 8 nucleotides matching TRBD1. The CDR3 consists of 17 residues. V was pared by 4 bases and J by 7 bases, with 17 bases of the junction left unmatched. Germline CDR1 reads MNHNS; CDR2 reads SASEGT. This chain's CDR3 is CASSAYPDRVGGFGYTF. The CDR3 coding sequence is TGTGCCAGCAGTGCCTATCCGGACAGGGTTGGGGGATTTGGCTACACCTTC.

This clone was seen a single time. This rearrangement joins TRBV5-4 to TRBJ1-2; TRBD1 matches 7 bases. The CDR3 runs 16 residues. CDR1 SGHNT and CDR2 YYREEE come from the germline V gene (reference sequence). J lost 4 bases, V lost 2 bases, and 11 bases had no gene match. The CDR3 DNA follows: TGTGCCAGCAGCTTAGTCCAACCGGGACAGACCTATGGCTACACCTTC. Protein sequence: CASSLVQPGQTYGYTF.

The count of this clone is one. V gene TRBV5-1 combines with J gene TRBJ2-2; D gene unclear. Between the trimmed V and J ends, which lost 5 bases and 1 base, there was a span of 12 bases. Germline V CDR1 and CDR2: SGHRS, YFSETQ. This CDR3 spans 15 amino acids. CDR3 bases: TGCGCCAGCAGTAGTCCCGAGAAGAACACCGGGGAGCTGTTTTTT. Amino acid sequence: CASSSPEKNTGELFF.

The gene calls are TRBV5-6 and TRBJ2-7, with TRBD2 matching over 9 bases. After removal of 4 bases from V and 2 bases from J, the junction contained 10 bases not matched to a gene. Per germline, CDR1 SGHDT and CDR2 YYEEEE. This CDR3 has 16 amino acids. CDR3 DNA sequence: TGTGCCAGCAGCAAGAAGAGCGGGGGGCCTACCTACGAGCAGTACTTC. Its protein product is CASSKKSGGPTYEQYF.

This clone was counted once. This sequence joins TRBV9 and TRBJ2-7; possible D gene TRBD2, 6 bases. The CDR3 contains 15 residues. Trimming pared 0 bases from V and 5 bases from J, leaving 15 bases between. CDR1 SGDLS and CDR2 YYNGEE come from the germline V gene. The CDR3 loop reads CASSVGGGWGDEQYF. CDR3 nucleotides: TGTGCCAGCAGCGTAGGTGGGGGTTGGGGGGACGAGCAGTACTTC. The entire variable domain, with the rest obtained from reference TRBV9 and TRBJ2-7, is as follows: DSGVTQTPKHLITATGQRVTLRCSPRSGDLSVYWYQQSLDQGLQFLIQYYNGEERAKGNILERFSAQQFPDLHSELNLSSLELGDSALYFCASSVGGGWGDEQYFGPGTRLTVT.

The chain combines TRBV7-6 with TRBJ1-3; TRBD1 is a possible D gene (5 bases). V lost 2 bases to trimming and J lost 2 bases, with 13 bases between them. The length of the CDR3 is 16 residues. Per germline, CDR1 SGHVS and CDR2 FNYEAQ. CDR3 protein: CASSLSGQFAGNTIYF. The CDR3 region has the DNA TGTGCCAGCAGCTTATCAGGGCAGTTTGCTGGAAACACCATATATTTT.

This clone was seen a few times. The CDR3, as DNA: TGTGCCACCAGCACAAGACTAGCGGGGGGGCCCCACAATGAGCAGTTCTTC. Translation gives CATSTRLAGGPHNEQFF. The chain carries TRBV15 and TRBJ2-1; 14 nucleotides match TRBD2. CDR1 is LNHNV, CDR2 YYDKDF, per germline (reference sequence). V lost 4 bases to trimming and J lost 5 bases; unmatched junction nucleotides: 7. The CDR3 runs 17 residues. Full variable domain (outside the CDR3, taken from reference TRBV15 and TRBJ2-1): DAMVIQNPRYQVTQFGKPVTLSCSQTLNHNVMYWYQQKSSQAPKLLFHYYDKDFNNEADTPDNFQSRRPNTSFCFLDIRSPGLGDTAMYLCATSTRLAGGPHNEQFFGPGTRLTVL.

The gene calls are TRBV5-6 and TRBJ2-7; 7 bases match TRBD1. This CDR3 spans 15 amino acids. Looked up from germline, CDR1 is SGHDT and CDR2 is YYEEEE. V gave up 4 bases and J gave up 0 bases; unmatched junction bases: 7. CDR3 amino acids: CASSPTGRASYEQYF. Here the CDR3 DNA reads TGTGCCAGCAGCCCGACAGGGCGAGCCTCCTACGAGCAGTACTTC.